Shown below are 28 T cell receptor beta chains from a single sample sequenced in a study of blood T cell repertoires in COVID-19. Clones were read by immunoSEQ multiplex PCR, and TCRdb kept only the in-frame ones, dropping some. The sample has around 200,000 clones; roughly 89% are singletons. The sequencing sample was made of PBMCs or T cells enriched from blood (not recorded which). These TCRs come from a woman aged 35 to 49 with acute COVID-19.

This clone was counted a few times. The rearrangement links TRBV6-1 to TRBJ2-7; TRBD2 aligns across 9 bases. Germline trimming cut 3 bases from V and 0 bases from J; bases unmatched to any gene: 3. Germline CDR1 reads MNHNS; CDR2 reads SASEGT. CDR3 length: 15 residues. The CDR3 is CASSETSGGSYEQYF. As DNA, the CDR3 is TGTGCCAGCAGTGAGACTAGCGGAGGCTCCTACGAGCAGTACTTC.

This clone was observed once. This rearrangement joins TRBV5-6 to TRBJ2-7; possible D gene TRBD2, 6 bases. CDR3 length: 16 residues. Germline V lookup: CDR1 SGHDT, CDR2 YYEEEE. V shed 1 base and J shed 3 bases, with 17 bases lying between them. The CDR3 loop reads CASSLRGRESRYEQYF. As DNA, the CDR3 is TGTGCCAGCAGCTTGCGGGGGAGAGAGTCGCGCTACGAGCAGTACTTC.

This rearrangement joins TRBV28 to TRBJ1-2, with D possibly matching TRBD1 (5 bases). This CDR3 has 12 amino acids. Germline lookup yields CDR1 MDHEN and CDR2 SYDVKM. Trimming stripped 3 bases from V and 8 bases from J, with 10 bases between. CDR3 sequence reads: CASSFGQGGYTF. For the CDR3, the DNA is TGTGCCAGCAGTTTTGGTCAGGGAGGCTACACCTTC.

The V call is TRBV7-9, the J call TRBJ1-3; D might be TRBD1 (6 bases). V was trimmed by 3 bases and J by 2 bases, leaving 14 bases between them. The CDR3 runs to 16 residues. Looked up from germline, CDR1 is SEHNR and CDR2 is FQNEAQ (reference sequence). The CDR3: CASSFGQPGAGNTIYF. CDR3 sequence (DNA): TGTGCCAGCAGCTTCGGACAGCCCGGAGCTGGAAACACCATATATTTT.

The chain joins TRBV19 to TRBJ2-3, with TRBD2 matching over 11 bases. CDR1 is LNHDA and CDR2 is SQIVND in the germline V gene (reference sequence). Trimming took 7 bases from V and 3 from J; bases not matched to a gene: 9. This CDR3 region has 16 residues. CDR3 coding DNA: TGTGCCAGTAATAGCGGGGGGGCCGGTTTTACAGATACGCAGTATTTT. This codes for CASNSGGAGFTDTQYF.

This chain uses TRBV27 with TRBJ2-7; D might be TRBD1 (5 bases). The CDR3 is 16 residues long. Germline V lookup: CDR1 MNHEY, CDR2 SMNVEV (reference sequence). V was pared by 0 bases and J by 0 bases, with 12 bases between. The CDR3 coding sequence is TGTGCCAGCAGTTTATCGGGGCAGGCTAGCTCCTACGAGCAGTACTTC. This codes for CASSLSGQASSYEQYF.

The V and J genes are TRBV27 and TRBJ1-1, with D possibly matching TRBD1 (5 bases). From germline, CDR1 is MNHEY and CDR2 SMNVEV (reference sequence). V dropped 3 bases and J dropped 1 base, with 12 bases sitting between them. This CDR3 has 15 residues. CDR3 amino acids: CASSFTQEPNTEAFF. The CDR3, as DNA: TGTGCCAGCAGTTTTACACAGGAGCCGAACACTGAAGCTTTCTTT.

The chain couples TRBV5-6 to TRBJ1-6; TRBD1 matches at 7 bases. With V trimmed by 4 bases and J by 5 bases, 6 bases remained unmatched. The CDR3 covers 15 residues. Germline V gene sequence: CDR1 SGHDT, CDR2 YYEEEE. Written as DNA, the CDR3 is TGTGCCAGCAGCGCGGGACAGCTTGATAATTCACCCCTCCACTTT. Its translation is CASSAGQLDNSPLHF.

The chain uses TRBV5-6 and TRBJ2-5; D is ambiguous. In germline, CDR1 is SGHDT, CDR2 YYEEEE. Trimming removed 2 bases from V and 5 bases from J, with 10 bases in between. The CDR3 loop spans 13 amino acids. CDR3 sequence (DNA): TGTGCCAGCAGCTTTGGTGCTAGGGAGACCCAGTACTTC. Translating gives CASSFGARETQYF.

Written as DNA, the CDR3 is TGCGCCAGCTGCCCGAGTCCGGACAGGGGTAATGAGCAGTTCTTC. Translated: CASCPSPDRGNEQFF. The genes are TRBV5-1 and TRBJ2-1, with TRBD1 matching 9 bases. The length of the CDR3 is 15 residues. The germline V gene has CDR1 SGHRS and CDR2 YFSETQ. V trimming: 7 bases; J trimming: 7 bases; junction bases outside the gene matches: 12.

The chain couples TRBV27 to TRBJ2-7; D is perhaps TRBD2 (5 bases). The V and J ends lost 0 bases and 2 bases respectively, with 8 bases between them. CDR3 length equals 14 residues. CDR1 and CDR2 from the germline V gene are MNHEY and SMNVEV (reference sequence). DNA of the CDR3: TGTGCCAGCAGTTTATCGCGGGTAGCCTACGAGCAGTACTTC. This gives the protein CASSLSRVAYEQYF.

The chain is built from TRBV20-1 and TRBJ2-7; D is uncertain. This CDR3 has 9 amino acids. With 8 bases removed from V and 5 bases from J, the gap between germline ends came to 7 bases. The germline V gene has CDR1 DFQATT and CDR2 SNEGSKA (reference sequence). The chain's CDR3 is CSSDNEQYF. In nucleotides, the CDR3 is TGCAGTTCTGACAACGAGCAGTACTTC.

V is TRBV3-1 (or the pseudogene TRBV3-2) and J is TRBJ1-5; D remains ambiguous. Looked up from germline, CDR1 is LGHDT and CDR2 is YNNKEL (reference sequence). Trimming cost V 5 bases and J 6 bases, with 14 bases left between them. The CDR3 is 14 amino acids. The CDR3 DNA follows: TGTGCCAGCAGCGAAAGGGCGAGGGCTCAGCCCCAGCATTTT. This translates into CASSERARAQPQHF.

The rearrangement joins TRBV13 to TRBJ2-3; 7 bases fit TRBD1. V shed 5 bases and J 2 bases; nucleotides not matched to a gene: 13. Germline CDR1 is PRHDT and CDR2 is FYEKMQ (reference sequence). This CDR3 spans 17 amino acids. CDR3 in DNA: TGTGCCAGCAGCGAGACAGGGTCCCGTGCTTACACAGATACGCAGTATTTT. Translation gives CASSETGSRAYTDTQYF.

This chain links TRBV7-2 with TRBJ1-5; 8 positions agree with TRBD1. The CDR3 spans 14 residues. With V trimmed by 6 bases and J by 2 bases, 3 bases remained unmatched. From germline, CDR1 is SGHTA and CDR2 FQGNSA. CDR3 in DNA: TGTGCCAGCAGTTACAGGGGGGGCAATCAGCCCCAGCATTTT. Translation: CASSYRGGNQPQHF.

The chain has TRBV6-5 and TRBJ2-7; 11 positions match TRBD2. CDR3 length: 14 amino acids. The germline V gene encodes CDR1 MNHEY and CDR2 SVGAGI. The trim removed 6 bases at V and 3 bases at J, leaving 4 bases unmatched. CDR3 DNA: TGTGCCAGCAGACTAGCGGGAGCTAACTACGAGCAGTACTTC. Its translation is CASRLAGANYEQYF.

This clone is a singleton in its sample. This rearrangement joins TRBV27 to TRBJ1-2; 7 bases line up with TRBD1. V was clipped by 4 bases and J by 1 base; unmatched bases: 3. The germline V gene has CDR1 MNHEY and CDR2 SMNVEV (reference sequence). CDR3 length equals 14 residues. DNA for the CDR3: TGTGCCAGCAGTTCCAGGGACAGTAACTATGGCTACACCTTC. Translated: CASSSRDSNYGYTF.

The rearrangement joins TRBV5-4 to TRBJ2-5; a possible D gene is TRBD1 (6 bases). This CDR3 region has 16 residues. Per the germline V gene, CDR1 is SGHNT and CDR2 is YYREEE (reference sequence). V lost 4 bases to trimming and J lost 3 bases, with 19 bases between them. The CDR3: CASSTGSGTRKETQYF. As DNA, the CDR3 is TGTGCCAGCAGCACTGGTTCCGGGACACGAAAAGAGACCCAGTACTTC.

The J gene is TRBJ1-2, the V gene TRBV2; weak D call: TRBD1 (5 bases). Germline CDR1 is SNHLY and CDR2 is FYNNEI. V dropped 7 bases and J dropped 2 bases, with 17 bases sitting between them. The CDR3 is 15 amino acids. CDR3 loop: CASTPRRGSNYGYTF. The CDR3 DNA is TGTGCCAGCACCCCCCGCCGGGGGAGCAACTATGGCTACACCTTC. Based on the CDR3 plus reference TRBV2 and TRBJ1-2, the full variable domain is EPEVTQTPSHQVTQMGQEVILRCVPISNHLYFYWYRQILGQKVEFLVSFYNNEISEKSEIFDDQFSVERPDGSNFTLKIRSTKLEDSAMYFCASTPRRGSNYGYTFGSGTRLTVV.

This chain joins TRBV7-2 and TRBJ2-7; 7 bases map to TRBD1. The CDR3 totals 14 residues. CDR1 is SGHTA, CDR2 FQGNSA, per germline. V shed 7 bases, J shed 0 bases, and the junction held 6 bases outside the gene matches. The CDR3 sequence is CASKTGRSSYEQYF. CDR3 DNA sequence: TGTGCCAGCAAGACAGGGCGAAGCTCCTACGAGCAGTACTTC. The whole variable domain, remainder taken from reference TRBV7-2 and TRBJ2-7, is GAGVSQSPSNKVTEKGKDVELRCDPISGHTALYWYRQSLGQGLEFLIYFQGNSAPDKSGLPSDRFSAERTGGSVSTLTIQRTQQEDSAVYLCASKTGRSSYEQYFGPGTRLTVT.

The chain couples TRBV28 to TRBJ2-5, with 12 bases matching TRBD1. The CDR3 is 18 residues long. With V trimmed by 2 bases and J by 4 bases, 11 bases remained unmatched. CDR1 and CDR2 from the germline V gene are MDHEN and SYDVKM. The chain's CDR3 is CASSLASPGQGARETQYF. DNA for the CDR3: TGTGCCAGCAGTTTAGCAAGCCCGGGACAGGGGGCGCGAGAGACCCAGTACTTC.

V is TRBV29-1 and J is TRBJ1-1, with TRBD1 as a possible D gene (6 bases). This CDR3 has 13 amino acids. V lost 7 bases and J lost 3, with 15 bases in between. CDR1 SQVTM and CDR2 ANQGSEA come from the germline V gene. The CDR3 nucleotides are TGCAGCGACAGTCGGACAGCCCACACTGAAGCTTTCTTT. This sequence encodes CSDSRTAHTEAFF.

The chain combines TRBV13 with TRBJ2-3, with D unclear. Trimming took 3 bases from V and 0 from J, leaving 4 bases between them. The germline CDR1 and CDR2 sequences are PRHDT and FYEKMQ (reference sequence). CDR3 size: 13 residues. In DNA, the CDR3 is TGTGCCAGCAGCTTTCAGAGCACAGATACGCAGTATTTT. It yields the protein CASSFQSTDTQYF.

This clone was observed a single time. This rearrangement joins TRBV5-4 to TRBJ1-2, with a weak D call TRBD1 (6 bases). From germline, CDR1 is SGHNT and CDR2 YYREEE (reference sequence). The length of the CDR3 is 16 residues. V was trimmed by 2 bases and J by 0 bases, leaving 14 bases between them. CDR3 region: CASSLPTGATNYGYTF. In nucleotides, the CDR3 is TGTGCCAGCAGCTTACCGACAGGAGCGACTAACTATGGCTACACCTTC.

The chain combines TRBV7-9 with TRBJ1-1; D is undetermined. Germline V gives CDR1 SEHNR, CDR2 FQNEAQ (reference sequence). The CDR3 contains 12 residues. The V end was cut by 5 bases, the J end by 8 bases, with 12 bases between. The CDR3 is CASSHGAVEAFF. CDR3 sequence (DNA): TGTGCCAGCAGCCATGGAGCCGTCGAAGCTTTCTTT.

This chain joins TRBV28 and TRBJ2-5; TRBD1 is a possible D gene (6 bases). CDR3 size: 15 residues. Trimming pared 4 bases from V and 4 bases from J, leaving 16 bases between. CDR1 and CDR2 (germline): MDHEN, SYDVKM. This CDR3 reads CASSSPGAQVETQYF. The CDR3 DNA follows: TGTGCCAGCAGTTCCCCAGGGGCCCAGGTAGAGACCCAGTACTTC.

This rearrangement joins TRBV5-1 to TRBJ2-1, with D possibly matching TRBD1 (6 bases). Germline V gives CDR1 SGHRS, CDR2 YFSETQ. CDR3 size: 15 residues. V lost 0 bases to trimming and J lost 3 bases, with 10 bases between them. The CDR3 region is CASSLEQGNYNEQFF. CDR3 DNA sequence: TGCGCCAGCAGCTTGGAACAGGGCAACTACAATGAGCAGTTCTTC.

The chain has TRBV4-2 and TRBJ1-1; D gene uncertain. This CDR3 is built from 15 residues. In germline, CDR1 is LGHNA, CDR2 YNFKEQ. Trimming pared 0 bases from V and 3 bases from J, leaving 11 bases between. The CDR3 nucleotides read TGTGCCAGCAGCCAAGATTCGTCCGGGGACACTGAAGCTTTCTTT. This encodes CASSQDSSGDTEAFF.